This T cell receptor (beta chain) was sequenced for a study of T cell responses to AZD1222 COVID-19 vaccine. Concerning this clone itself: Antigen: not known.

Whether given at about 4 or about 12 weeks, second doses were pooled. The CDR3 extends over 13 amino acids. Germline V lookup: CDR1 ENHRY, CDR2 SYGVKD. Trimming took 3 bases from V and 8 from J, leaving 13 bases between them. TCRdb's copy holds only in-frame clones and misses some; the assay was immunoSEQ multiplex PCR. Counted here are fewer than 150,000 clones, 89% occurring once; the ten biggest clones make up 9.5%. Broader study findings: Most donors were white British and more were female, and clonal diversity was possibly underestimated. Scientists sampled the repertoires only once the peak T cell response had passed. Baseline seropositives among AZD1222 recipients totaled only five to seven.

The V and J genes are TRBV10-3 and TRBJ1-2; D uncertain. The TCR sequence derives from an adult who received the AZD1222 COVID-19 vaccine. This sample comprised peripheral blood, obtained 28 days after the second AZD1222 dose. In nucleotides, the CDR3 is TGTGCCATCAGTGAACGGCCAAAGGAGGGCTACACCTTC. Protein: CAISERPKEGYTF.